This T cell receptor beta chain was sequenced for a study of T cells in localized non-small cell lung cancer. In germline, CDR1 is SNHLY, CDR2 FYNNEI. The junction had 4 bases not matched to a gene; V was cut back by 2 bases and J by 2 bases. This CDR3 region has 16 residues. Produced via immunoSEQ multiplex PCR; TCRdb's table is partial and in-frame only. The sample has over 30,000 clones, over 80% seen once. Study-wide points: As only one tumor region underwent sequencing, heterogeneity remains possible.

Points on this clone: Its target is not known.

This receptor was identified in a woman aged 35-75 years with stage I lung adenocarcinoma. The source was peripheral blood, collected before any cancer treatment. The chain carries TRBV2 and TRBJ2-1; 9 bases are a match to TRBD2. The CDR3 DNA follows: TGTGCCAGCAGTGAATGGGCGGGAGGGGCCTACAATGAGCAGTTCTTC. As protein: CASSEWAGGAYNEQFF.